The T cell receptor beta chain under discussion was sequenced for a study of CD8 T cells in ankylosing spondylitis. This CDR3 region has 13 residues. Germline-derived CDR1 and CDR2 are LNHNV and YYDKDF (reference sequence). V shed 9 bases and J shed 0 bases, with 11 bases lying between them. Libraries of TCR beta came from quantitative 5'-RACE with molecular barcodes. One entry per CDR3 protein results from TCRdb running MiXCR on the 5' RACE reads. The repertoire has about 320,000 distinct CDR3 sequences, approximately 10% of them found once; the top ten carry roughly 9.2%. General observations from the study: Before this, some motif variants had been reported in reactive arthritis synovial fluid and blood.

This clonotype was seen more than once but under ten times. Its antigen is undetermined. This sequence originates from a female donor with ankylosing spondylitis or in good health (not recorded which). Input material: blood, either unsorted or a sorted T cell fraction (not recorded which). V usage is TRBV15 and J usage is TRBJ1-1; D is unresolved. The CDR3 reads CATGPGLNTEAFF. DNA of the CDR3: TGTGCCACGGGCCCCGGGTTGAACACTGAAGCTTTCTTT.